This T cell receptor (beta chain) was identified in a study of OX40 agonist ivuxolimab in advanced cancers. Whole-study context: A male proportion of 82.7% was recorded, with mean age about 60 years and range about 23 to 90. Participants could have had prior anti-PD-1, anti-PD-L1 or anti-CTLA-4 therapy, and less than 45% had some. Findings and limits, study-wide: With doses of 0.1-3.0 mg/kg, partial responders showed among the lowest clonal expansion.

Germline CDR1 SGHDT, CDR2 YYEEEE. V was cut by 1 base and J by 0 bases, with 12 bases left in between. The CDR3 totals 16 residues. Repertoires were generated with immunoSEQ multiplex PCR, while TCRdb's copy carries only in-frame clones and drops some. The sample records 53,000 or so clones, 86% being singletons. Concerning this clone: The antigen remains unidentified.

This TCR derives from an adult with an advanced solid tumor such as melanoma, head and neck, liver or kidney cancer. The chain couples TRBV5-6 to TRBJ2-3; unclear D gene. This material consisted of CD4+ or CD8+ T cells sorted from blood, taken in a trial of the OX40 agonist ivuxolimab. CDR3 residues: CASSLFLSSSTDTQYF. The CDR3, as DNA: TGTGCCAGCAGCTTGTTCCTGAGCTCTAGCACAGATACGCAGTATTTT.